Sequencing of this T cell receptor (beta chain) was carried out in a study of T cell responses to AZD1222 COVID-19 vaccine. Findings of the study overall: Seropositive at baseline were only a handful of AZD1222 recipients. Vaccine-associated CD4 TCRs ranged over spike, dominating at 160-218 and 743-854. The donor cohort was predominantly white British with a female majority, and clonal diversity may have been underestimated.

The CDR3 extends over 15 amino acids. Germline-derived CDR1 and CDR2 are MNHEY and SVGAGI. The V segment lost 2 bases and the J segment 4 bases; nucleotides outside the gene matches: 7. The assay was immunoSEQ multiplex PCR, and TCRdb's table has in-frame clones only and misses some. The table lists 100,000 to 150,000 clones, 86% of them singletons. Second-dose intervals of approximately 4 or approximately 12 weeks were pooled. Note on this clone: Its specificity is not known.

This TCR was recovered from an adult who received the AZD1222 COVID-19 vaccine. This chain connects TRBV6-5 to TRBJ1-1, with 7 nucleotides matching TRBD1. Sequencing used peripheral blood, obtained 28 days after the second AZD1222 dose. The CDR3 spells CASSYDRDRVTEAFF. DNA for the CDR3: TGTGCCAGCAGTTACGACCGAGACAGGGTCACTGAAGCTTTCTTT.